This entry describes one T cell receptor beta chain. Its antigen is not identified. This CDR3 contains 14 residues. The V gene lost 2 bases and the J gene lost 7 bases, with 12 bases spanning the gap. CDR1 and CDR2 from the germline V gene are ENHRY and SYGVKD. The data were taken from a study of T cell repertoires in cytomegalovirus infection. Whole-study context: Public TCR beta signatures provided an indication of both CMV infection and a matching HLA type.

TCRdb itself ran the reads through MiXCR, one entry per CDR3 protein. Among more than 350,000 distinct CDR3 sequences, under 40% were seen once, and the ten largest hold 12% to 15%. Findings and limits, study-wide: Of the TCR beta families, the public ones yielded a cumulative frequency that identified carriers of CMV plus the relevant HLA. In two of eight donors, the top clonotype was HLA-C-restricted CMV-specific.

This TCR derives from a human donor in good health (CMV status not recorded). Some clones in this sample may be carry-over from other donors' samples. Material: PBMCs. This sequence joins TRBV10-3 and TRBJ1-5; D not certain. CDR3 region: CAISEAPYLQPQHF. The CDR3 DNA reads TGTGCCATCAGTGAGGCACCTTACTTGCAGCCCCAGCATTTT.